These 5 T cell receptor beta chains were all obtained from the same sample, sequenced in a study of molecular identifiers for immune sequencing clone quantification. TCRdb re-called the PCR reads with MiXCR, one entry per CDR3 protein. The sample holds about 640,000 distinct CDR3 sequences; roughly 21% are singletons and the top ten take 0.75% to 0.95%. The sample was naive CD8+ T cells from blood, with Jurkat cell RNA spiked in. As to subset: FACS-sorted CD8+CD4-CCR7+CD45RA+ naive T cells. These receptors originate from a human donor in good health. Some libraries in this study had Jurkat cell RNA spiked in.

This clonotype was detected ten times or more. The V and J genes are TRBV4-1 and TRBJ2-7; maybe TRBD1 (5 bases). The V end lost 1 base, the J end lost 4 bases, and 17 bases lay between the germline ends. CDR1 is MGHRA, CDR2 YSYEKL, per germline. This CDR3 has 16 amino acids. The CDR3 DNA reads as TGCGCCAGCAGCCAAGGTAGAGCGACAGACCTTTACGAGCAGTACTTC. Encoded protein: CASSQGRATDLYEQYF.

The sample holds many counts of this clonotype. CDR3 in DNA: TGCAGCGTTGATACGGGACCTGCTAACAATGAGCAGTTCTTC. It codes for CSVDTGPANNEQFF. The chain combines TRBV29-1 with TRBJ2-1; the D gene could be TRBD1 or TRBD2 (5 bases each). The CDR3 is 14 amino acids. Trimming removed 3 bases from V and 5 bases from J, with 14 bases in between. The germline CDR1 and CDR2 sequences are SQVTM and ANQGSEA.

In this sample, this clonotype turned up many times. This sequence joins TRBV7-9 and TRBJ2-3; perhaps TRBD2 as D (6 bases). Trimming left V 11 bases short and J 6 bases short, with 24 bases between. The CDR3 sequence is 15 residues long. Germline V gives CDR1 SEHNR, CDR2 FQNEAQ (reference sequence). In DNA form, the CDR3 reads TGTGCCCCCGGAAGAAGCGATGGGGGAGGTGATACGCAGTATTTT. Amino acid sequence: CAPGRSDGGGDTQYF.

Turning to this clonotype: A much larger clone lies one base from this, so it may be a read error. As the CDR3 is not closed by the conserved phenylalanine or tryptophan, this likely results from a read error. In DNA, the CDR3 is TGTGCCAGCAGCGTAGGGCAGTCTGGCTACGAGCAGTACCTC. Translation: CASSVGQSGYEQYL. The chain joins TRBV9 to TRBJ2-7; no clear D. Germline assignment: CDR1 SGDLS and CDR2 YYNGEE. The V end lost 0 bases, the J end lost 3 bases, and 10 bases lay between the germline ends. The CDR3 length is 14 residues.

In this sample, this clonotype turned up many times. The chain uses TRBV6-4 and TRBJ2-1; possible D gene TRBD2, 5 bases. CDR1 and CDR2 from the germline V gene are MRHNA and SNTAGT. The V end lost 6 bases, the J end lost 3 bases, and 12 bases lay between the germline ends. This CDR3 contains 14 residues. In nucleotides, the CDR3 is TGTGCCAGCAGGAGGGTTGGTTACTACAATGAGCAGTTCTTC. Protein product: CASRRVGYYNEQFF.